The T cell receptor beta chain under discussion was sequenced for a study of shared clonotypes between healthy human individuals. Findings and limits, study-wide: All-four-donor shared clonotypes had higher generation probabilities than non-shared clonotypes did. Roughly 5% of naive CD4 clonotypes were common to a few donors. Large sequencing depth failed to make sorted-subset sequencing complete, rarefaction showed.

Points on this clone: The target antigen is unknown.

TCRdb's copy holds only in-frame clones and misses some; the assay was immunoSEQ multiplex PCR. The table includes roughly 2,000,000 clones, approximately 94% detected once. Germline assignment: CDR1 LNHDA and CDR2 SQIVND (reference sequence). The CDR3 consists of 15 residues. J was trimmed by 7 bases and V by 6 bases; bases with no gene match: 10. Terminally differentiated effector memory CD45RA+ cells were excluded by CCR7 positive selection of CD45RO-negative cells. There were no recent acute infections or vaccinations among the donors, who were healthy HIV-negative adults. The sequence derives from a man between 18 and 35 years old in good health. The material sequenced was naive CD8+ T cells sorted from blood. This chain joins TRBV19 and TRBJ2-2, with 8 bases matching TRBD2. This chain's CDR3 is CASREEAGADGELFF. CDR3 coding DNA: TGTGCCAGTAGGGAAGAAGCGGGAGCGGACGGGGAGCTGTTTTTT.